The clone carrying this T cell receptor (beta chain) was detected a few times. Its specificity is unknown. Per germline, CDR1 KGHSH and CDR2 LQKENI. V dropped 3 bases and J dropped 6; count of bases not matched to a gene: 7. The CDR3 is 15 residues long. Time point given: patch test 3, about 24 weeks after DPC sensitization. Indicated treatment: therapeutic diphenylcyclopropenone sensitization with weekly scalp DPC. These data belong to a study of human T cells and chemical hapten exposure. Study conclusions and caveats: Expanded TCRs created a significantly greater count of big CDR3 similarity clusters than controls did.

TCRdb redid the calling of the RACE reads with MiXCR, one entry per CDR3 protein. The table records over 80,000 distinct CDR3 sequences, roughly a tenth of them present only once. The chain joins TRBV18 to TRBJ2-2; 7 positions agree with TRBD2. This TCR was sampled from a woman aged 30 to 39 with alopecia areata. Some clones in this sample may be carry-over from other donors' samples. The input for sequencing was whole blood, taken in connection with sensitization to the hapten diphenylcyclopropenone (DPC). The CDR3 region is CASSPNGLGSGELFF. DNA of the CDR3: TGTGCCAGCTCACCGAATGGACTAGGCTCCGGGGAGCTGTTTTTT.